This passage covers 26 T cell receptor beta chains from one sample sequenced in a study of blood T cell repertoires in COVID-19. TCRdb keeps only in-frame clones here, not all; method: immunoSEQ multiplex PCR. The profile shows 400,000 to 550,000 clones, 70% to 90% of them singletons. The source material was PBMCs or T cells enriched from blood (not recorded which). Receptor source: a woman younger than 35 with acute COVID-19.

The gene calls are TRBV27 and TRBJ2-7; 8 bases line up with TRBD1. Germline V CDR1 and CDR2: MNHEY, SMNVEV (reference sequence). Trimming at V came to 5 bases and at J to 4 bases, leaving 13 bases not matched to a gene. This CDR3 spans 16 amino acids. The CDR3 spells CASSAGTGSLVYEQYF. Here the CDR3 DNA reads TGTGCCAGCAGTGCTGGGACAGGAAGTTTGGTATACGAGCAGTACTTC.

The chain combines TRBV5-5 with TRBJ1-4; D is ambiguous. Per the germline V gene, CDR1 is SGHKS and CDR2 is YYEKEE (reference sequence). The CDR3 extends over 16 amino acids. The V and J ends lost 4 bases and 0 bases respectively, with 13 bases between them. The CDR3 is CASSQTLTTTNEKLFF. The CDR3 bases are TGTGCCAGCAGCCAAACACTAACTACAACTAATGAAAAACTGTTTTTT.

The rearrangement uses TRBV19 and TRBJ1-2; 7 bases line up with TRBD1. Germline V lookup: CDR1 LNHDA, CDR2 SQIVND (reference sequence). The CDR3 extends over 15 amino acids. V lost 1 base and J lost 5; bases outside the gene matches: 7. The CDR3 nucleotides are TGTGCCAGTAGTATAGTCCGACAGGGTGAATATGGCTACACCTTC. This encodes CASSIVRQGEYGYTF.

V usage is TRBV19 and J usage is TRBJ1-5; 10 nucleotides align to TRBD1. The ends lost 6 bases at V and 4 bases at J; junction bases unmatched: 3. This CDR3 has 14 amino acids. The germline CDR1 and CDR2 sequences are LNHDA and SQIVND (reference sequence). This chain's CDR3 is CASSDRGPNQPQHF. The DNA for the CDR3 is TGTGCCAGTAGCGACAGGGGGCCTAATCAGCCCCAGCATTTT.

The J gene is TRBJ1-3, the V gene TRBV19; TRBD1 is a possible D gene (6 bases). Germline V gene sequence: CDR1 LNHDA, CDR2 SQIVND (reference sequence). V shed 2 bases and J shed 4 bases, with 21 bases lying between them. The CDR3 is made up of 18 amino acids. In nucleotides, the CDR3 is TGTGCCAGTAGTATACGGTCTGGGGGCCTCTTAGGAGGAAACACCATATATTTT. Protein product: CASSIRSGGLLGGNTIYF.

Concerning this clone: The sample holds other DNA sequences that translate to the same CDR3. The chain carries TRBV12-3 or TRBV12-4 and TRBJ1-5, with 9 nucleotides matching TRBD1. The CDR3 length is 13 residues. The V and J ends lost 6 bases and 4 bases, in that order; junction bases with no gene match: 1. Here the CDR3 reads CASRGQGNQPQHF. The CDR3 bases are TGTGCCAGCAGGGGACAGGGTAATCAGCCCCAGCATTTT.

This clone was detected once. CDR3 protein: CASSHRDSYGYTF. CDR3 DNA: TGTGCCAGCAGCCACAGGGATTCGTACGGCTACACCTTC. The rearrangement links TRBV6-2 or TRBV6-3 to TRBJ1-2, with a weak D call TRBD1 (6 bases). The germline gives CDR1 MNHEY, CDR2 SVGEGT. The CDR3 is made up of 13 amino acids. Trimming took 6 bases from V and 8 from J, leaving 16 bases between them.

The chain combines TRBV7-2 with TRBJ2-5; D unclear. The V end was cut by 3 bases, the J end by 0 bases, with 11 bases between. CDR1 and CDR2 (germline): SGHTA, FQGNSA. The CDR3 has 15 residues. The CDR3 DNA is TGTGCCAGCAGCTTTTCGTCCCTGTACCAAGAGACCCAGTACTTC. As protein: CASSFSSLYQETQYF.

This chain links TRBV6-5 with TRBJ1-3; D unclear. This CDR3 comprises 15 residues. Trimming removed 2 bases at V and 2 bases at J, with 10 bases between. Per the germline V gene, CDR1 is MNHEY and CDR2 is SVGAGI. The CDR3 nucleotides are TGTGCCAGCAGTTACATCGGGGAGACTGGAAACACCATATATTTT. Residues: CASSYIGETGNTIYF.

The V gene is TRBV11-2, the J gene TRBJ1-5; 8 bases agree with TRBD1. CDR1 and CDR2 (germline): SGHAT, FQNNGV. The CDR3 extends over 14 amino acids. With V trimmed by 4 bases and J by 9 bases, 8 bases remained unmatched. The CDR3 protein is CASSSGTGLRPQHF. The CDR3 region has the DNA TGTGCCAGCAGCTCGGGGACAGGCTTAAGGCCCCAGCATTTT. The full variable domain, with the rest looked up from reference TRBV11-2 and TRBJ1-5, is EAGVAQSPRYKIIEKRQSVAFWCNPISGHATLYWYQQILGQGPKLLIQFQNNGVVDDSQLPKDRFSAERLKGVDSTLKIQPAKLEDSAVYLCASSSGTGLRPQHFGDGTRLSIL.

This chain joins TRBV14 and TRBJ2-1, with 9 bases lining up with TRBD1. The CDR3 runs to 15 residues. Germline V gives CDR1 SGHDN, CDR2 FVKESK. The V segment lost 5 bases and the J segment 7 bases; nucleotides outside the gene matches: 9. CDR3: CASSAFGTGFNEQFF. CDR3 sequence (DNA): TGTGCCAGCAGCGCCTTCGGGACAGGGTTTAATGAGCAGTTCTTC.

The chain's CDR3 is CASSPTGTGELFF. The CDR3 DNA reads as TGTGCCAGCAGTCCGACAGGTACCGGGGAGCTGTTTTTT. This chain links TRBV12-3 or TRBV12-4 with TRBJ2-2; tentatively, D is TRBD1 (6 bases). The CDR3 is made up of 13 amino acids. V dropped 5 bases and J dropped 5 bases, with 9 bases sitting between them.

The CDR3 nucleotides read TGTGCCAGCAGTGATTTTGGGGGAGGTCAGCCCCAGCATTTT. Translation: CASSDFGGGQPQHF. The chain joins TRBV6-1 to TRBJ1-5; D may be TRBD1 (5 bases). Germline V gene data show CDR1 as MNHNS and CDR2 as SASEGT. The CDR3 is made up of 14 amino acids. Trimming took 3 bases from V and 6 from J, leaving 12 bases between them.

J is TRBJ2-7 and V is TRBV4-3, with a weak D call TRBD2 (6 bases). The V gene's germline CDR1 is LGHNA and CDR2 YSLEER. Trimming shortened V by 1 base and J by 2 bases, and 15 bases separated the two germline ends. The CDR3 is 16 amino acids. CDR3 DNA: TGCGCCAGCAGCCAAGTCTCCGGGAGTGGTCCCTACGAGCAGTACTTC. Its translation: CASSQVSGSGPYEQYF.

The chain couples TRBV6-6 to TRBJ2-7, with a possible D match to TRBD1 (6 bases). V gave up 7 bases and J gave up 6 bases, with 19 bases separating them. The germline V gene has CDR1 MNHNY and CDR2 SVGAGI (reference sequence). CDR3 length equals 14 residues. The CDR3 region has the DNA TGTGCCAGCACGCAGGACAGTTCTCCCTTCGAGCAGTACTTC. Its translation: CASTQDSSPFEQYF.

This chain joins TRBV7-2 and TRBJ2-3, with no clear D. CDR1 and CDR2 from the germline V gene are SGHTA and FQGNSA. The V end lost 2 bases, the J end lost 0 bases, and 9 bases lay between the germline ends. CDR3 length: 15 amino acids. The CDR3 sequence is CASSLSLLSTDTQYF. As DNA, the CDR3 is TGTGCCAGCAGCTTATCGTTGTTGAGCACAGATACGCAGTATTTT.

The chain has TRBV12-3 or TRBV12-4 and TRBJ2-7; tentative D call: TRBD2 (5 bases). CDR3 length: 13 residues. Trimming pared 3 bases from V and 0 bases from J, leaving 6 bases between. In nucleotides, the CDR3 is TGTGCCAGCAGTTTTGGAGGCTCCTACGAGCAGTACTTC. It specifies CASSFGGSYEQYF.

The chain joins TRBV5-1 to TRBJ2-6, with 9 positions matching TRBD1. Per germline, CDR1 SGHRS and CDR2 YFSETQ. Germline trimming cut 4 bases from V and 1 base from J; bases unmatched to any gene: 15. The CDR3 sequence is 20 residues long. This chain's CDR3 is CASSTNPGQGKYSGANVLTF. The DNA for the CDR3 is TGCGCCAGCAGCACAAATCCGGGACAGGGAAAATATTCTGGGGCCAACGTCCTGACTTTC.

The chain carries TRBV4-1 and TRBJ1-5, with D tentatively TRBD1 (6 bases). The CDR3 has 13 residues. The V and J ends lost 1 base and 5 bases respectively, with 6 bases between them. Germline loops: CDR1 MGHRA, CDR2 YSYEKL. CDR3 region: CASSQAGDQPQHF. In DNA form, the CDR3 reads TGCGCCAGCAGCCAAGCAGGGGATCAGCCCCAGCATTTT.

This sequence joins TRBV29-1 and TRBJ2-1, with 9 bases identical to TRBD1. The CDR3 extends over 13 amino acids. The V gene end was trimmed by 6 bases and the J gene end by 6 bases; junction bases not matched to a gene: 6. Per the germline V gene, CDR1 is SQVTM and CDR2 is ANQGSEA. The CDR3 coding sequence is TGCAGCGTCCCCGGACAGGGGTTCAATGAGCAGTTCTTC. Its translation: CSVPGQGFNEQFF.

In this sample, this clone turned up once. The chain has TRBV6-2 or TRBV6-3 and TRBJ2-7; perhaps TRBD1 as D (5 bases). V lost 3 bases, J lost 7 bases, and 7 bases lay in between. Germline V gene lookup returns CDR1 MNHEY and CDR2 SVGEGT. The CDR3 spans 11 residues. CDR3 protein: CASSYRGEQYF. The CDR3 nucleotides read TGTGCCAGCAGTTATAGGGGAGAGCAGTACTTC.

This chain joins TRBV10-3 and TRBJ2-1; no reliable D call. Per the germline V gene, CDR1 is ENHRY and CDR2 is SYGVKD. This CDR3 is built from 14 residues. Trimming pared 5 bases from V and 5 bases from J, leaving 13 bases between. Here the CDR3 DNA reads TGTGCCATCAGTCGCGAGGATCTCAACAATGAGCAGTTCTTC. Its protein product is CAISREDLNNEQFF.

The CDR3 bases are TGTGCCACCGGGACTAGCGGGTTCGATGAGCAGTTCTTC. Translating it yields CATGTSGFDEQFF. The chain is built from TRBV30 and TRBJ2-1, with 12 positions matching TRBD2. The CDR3 runs 13 residues. The germline CDR1 and CDR2 sequences are GTSNPN and SVGIG (reference sequence). Trimming removed 8 bases from V and 8 bases from J; junction bases left unmatched: 7.

The chain has TRBV2 and TRBJ1-3; D not certain. CDR3 size: 13 residues. V lost 6 bases and J lost 2, with 8 bases in between. The V gene's germline CDR1 is SNHLY and CDR2 FYNNEI. The CDR3 nucleotides are TGTGCCAGCAGGGGCCAGACTGGAAACACCATATATTTT. Its translation is CASRGQTGNTIYF.

The rearrangement joins TRBV4-3 to TRBJ2-7; possible D gene TRBD2, 6 bases. This CDR3 spans 17 amino acids. The ends were cut back, 0 bases at V and 2 bases at J, with 17 bases in the middle. Germline V gene sequence: CDR1 LGHNA, CDR2 YSLEER. The CDR3 nucleotides are TGCGCCAGCAGCCAAGAAGTAGCGGAGGACGTACCCTACGAGCAGTACTTC. It translates to CASSQEVAEDVPYEQYF.

This chain links TRBV28 with TRBJ2-5; TRBD2 matches at 9 bases. Germline values: CDR1 MDHEN, CDR2 SYDVKM. V shed 3 bases, J shed 4 bases, and the junction held 6 bases outside the gene matches. The CDR3 consists of 15 residues. CDR3 DNA: TGTGCCAGCAGTTTGGCGGGTAGCGGGAGAGAGACCCAGTACTTC. Protein product: CASSLAGSGRETQYF.